This TCR beta chain was observed in a study of CD8+ T cells in alopecia areata. Study-level findings and limits: Relative to normal scalp, lesional scalp, especially alopecia totalis/universalis, showed higher clonality.

Notes on this clone: Its antigen is unknown.

Germline V lookup: CDR1 SQVTM, CDR2 ANQGSEA. This CDR3 is built from 11 residues. The junction had 2 bases not matched to a gene; V was cut back by 2 bases and J by 8 bases. Treatment indicated: oral pan-JAK inhibitor, 5-10 mg twice daily. It was cDNA, reverse transcribed from extracted RNA, that served as the sequencing template. Only in-frame clones appear in the TCRdb table, and some are missing; sequencing was by immunoSEQ multiplex PCR. This table holds approximately 300,000 clones, over 45% found once. Material: CD4+ T cells sorted from blood, obtained at week 24, from a patient treated with tofacitinib. This TCR came from a human donor with alopecia areata. The chain links TRBV29-1 to TRBJ1-1; TRBD1 matches 7 bases. This chain's CDR3 is CSVERTGEAFF. For the CDR3, the DNA is TGCAGCGTTGAAAGGACAGGCGAAGCTTTCTTT.